The 20 T cell receptor beta chains given below trace back to one sample, sequenced in a study of T cell responses to AZD1222 COVID-19 vaccine. Assay: immunoSEQ multiplex PCR; the TCRdb copy retains only in-frame clones and omits some. This sample yields 250,000 to 300,000 clones, of which 94% are seen a single time; about 0.5% belongs to the top ten. The starting material was peripheral blood, obtained 28 days after the second AZD1222 dose. The source is an adult who received the AZD1222 COVID-19 vaccine.

This chain uses TRBV12-3 or TRBV12-4 with TRBJ1-6, with D possibly being TRBD1 (6 bases). CDR3 size: 13 residues. The V and J ends lost 5 bases and 5 bases respectively, with 7 bases between them. DNA of the CDR3: TGTGCCAGCAGTAGGACAGATAATTCACCCCTCCACTTT. Protein: CASSRTDNSPLHF.

This CDR3 reads CAVRGQSLMNTEAFF. The DNA for the CDR3 is TGTGCCGTCCGAGGACAGTCGCTTATGAACACTGAAGCTTTCTTT. The chain employs TRBV19 and TRBJ1-1, with TRBD1 as a possible D gene (6 bases). CDR1 is LNHDA and CDR2 is SQIVND in the germline V gene (reference sequence). The CDR3 runs to 15 residues. Trimming cost V 11 bases and J 0 bases, with 19 bases left between them.

This clone appeared a single time. The chain has TRBV7-8 and TRBJ2-2; 9 bases line up with TRBD1. With V trimmed by 5 bases and J by 6 bases, 10 bases remained unmatched. The CDR3 has 16 residues. Germline CDR1 SGHVS, CDR2 FQNEAQ. The DNA for the CDR3 is TGTGCCAGCAGCCCTCGGACAGGGGTCCTGGCCGGGGAGCTGTTTTTT. Its translation is CASSPRTGVLAGELFF.

Points on this clone: Other DNA variants within this sample encode the same CDR3. V usage is TRBV9 and J usage is TRBJ2-2; no reliable D call. CDR1 is SGDLS, CDR2 YYNGEE, per germline. The CDR3 length is 14 residues. V lost 0 bases to trimming and J lost 1 base, with 4 bases between them. The CDR3 DNA follows: TGTGCCAGCAGCGTAGGCGGGAACACCGGGGAGCTGTTTTTT. This gives the protein CASSVGGNTGELFF.

The rearrangement links TRBV19 to TRBJ1-1, with TRBD1 matching 8 bases. J was trimmed by 4 bases and V by 7 bases; bases with no gene match: 8. CDR3 length equals 14 residues. The germline CDR1 and CDR2 sequences are LNHDA and SQIVND (reference sequence). CDR3 nucleotide sequence: TGTGCCAGTACCATACAGGGGGTGAGCACTGAAGCTTTCTTT. Its translation: CASTIQGVSTEAFF.

The rearrangement links TRBV7-8 to TRBJ1-1, with D perhaps matching TRBD1 (5 bases). CDR3 length: 12 amino acids. V was cut by 1 base and J by 10 bases, with 10 bases left in between. Germline values: CDR1 SGHVS, CDR2 FQNEAQ. The CDR3 DNA reads as TGTGCCAGCAGCTTAGATGTGGGGGGAGCTTTCTTT. As protein: CASSLDVGGAFF.

V is TRBV5-5 and J is TRBJ1-2; no definite D call. CDR3 length: 16 amino acids. Trimming took off 2 bases at V and 0 bases at J, with 14 bases between the two ends. Germline V gives CDR1 SGHKS, CDR2 YYEKEE (reference sequence). The CDR3 nucleotides are TGTGCCAGCAGCTTACTTTCGGGCTTCGCTAACTATGGCTACACCTTC. Translation: CASSLLSGFANYGYTF.

The chain has TRBV9 and TRBJ1-6; maybe TRBD1 (5 bases). Germline CDR1 is SGDLS and CDR2 is YYNGEE. CDR3 length: 16 residues. V lost 0 bases and J lost 8, with 15 bases in between. CDR3 sequence: CASSVDPRGGDSPLHF. For the CDR3, the DNA is TGTGCCAGCAGCGTAGATCCCCGCGGAGGGGATTCACCCCTCCACTTT.

In its sample, this clone was seen once. The chain is built from TRBV7-9 and TRBJ1-4, with D perhaps matching TRBD1 (5 bases). V dropped 1 base and J dropped 3 bases, with 6 bases sitting between them. The CDR3 has 14 amino acids. Germline assignment: CDR1 SEHNR and CDR2 FQNEAQ (reference sequence). The CDR3 here is CASSLGGANEKLFF. CDR3 coding DNA: TGTGCCAGCAGCTTAGGGGGCGCTAATGAAAAACTGTTTTTT.

V gene TRBV6-5 combines with J gene TRBJ1-2, with unresolved D. Germline V lookup: CDR1 MNHEY, CDR2 SVGAGI. The CDR3 runs to 14 residues. The ends were cut back, 0 bases at V and 4 bases at J, with 9 bases in the middle. CDR3 loop: CASSYSGLTYGYTF. For the CDR3, the DNA is TGTGCCAGCAGTTACTCCGGTCTAACCTATGGCTACACCTTC.

CDR3 DNA: TGTGCCAGCAGCGCTGGGGCTAGCGGGAAGAGCGGGGAGCTGTTTTTT. Amino acids: CASSAGASGKSGELFF. The V and J genes are TRBV3-1 (or the pseudogene TRBV3-2) and TRBJ2-2, with 9 positions matching TRBD2. The junction had 11 bases not matched to a gene; V was cut back by 5 bases and J by 7 bases. The CDR3 is made up of 16 amino acids. Germline V gives CDR1 LGHDT, CDR2 YNNKEL (reference sequence).

The chain carries TRBV7-9 and TRBJ1-6; D might be TRBD1 (5 bases). Germline V gene sequence: CDR1 SEHNR, CDR2 FQNEAQ (reference sequence). This CDR3 is 15 amino acids long. V was pared by 3 bases and J by 9 bases, with 15 bases between. CDR3 region: CASSFGGESGSPLHF. CDR3 DNA sequence: TGTGCCAGCAGCTTTGGGGGGGAGTCCGGTTCACCCCTCCACTTT.

This clone was observed a single time. The V gene is TRBV27, the J gene TRBJ2-3, with 11 bases that match TRBD2. The CDR3 sequence is 18 residues long. The germline V gene has CDR1 MNHEY and CDR2 SMNVEV (reference sequence). The V gene end was trimmed by 1 base and the J gene end by 2 bases; junction bases not matched to a gene: 8. The CDR3 DNA sequence: TGTGCCAGCAGTTTATATAGGCCGACTAGCGGGGCCACAGATACGCAGTATTTT. It translates to CASSLYRPTSGATDTQYF.

The genes are TRBV5-4 and TRBJ2-1, with 7 bases that match TRBD2. Germline assignment: CDR1 SGHNT and CDR2 YYREEE (reference sequence). This CDR3 has 15 amino acids. V was clipped by 3 bases and J by 3 bases; unmatched bases: 6. CDR3 nucleotide sequence: TGTGCCAGCAGCTGGGGGTCTAGCGGCTACAATGAGCAGTTCTTC. As protein: CASSWGSSGYNEQFF. Drawing the rest from reference TRBV5-4 and TRBJ2-1, the complete variable domain is ETGVTQSPTHLIKTRGQQVTLRCSSQSGHNTVSWYQQALGQGPQFIFQYYREEENGRGNFPPRFSGLQFPNYSSELNVNALELDDSALYLCASSWGSSGYNEQFFGPGTRLTVL.

This chain links TRBV7-8 with TRBJ2-1, with D uncertain. The CDR3 consists of 15 residues. The V end was cut by 5 bases, the J end by 3 bases, with 14 bases between. Germline CDR1 reads SGHVS; CDR2 reads FQNEAQ. Here the CDR3 DNA reads TGTGCCAGCAGCCCTGGCAGCGCGCTCTACAATGAGCAGTTCTTC. Encoded protein: CASSPGSALYNEQFF.

This clone is a singleton in its sample. The chain carries TRBV29-1 and TRBJ2-1; tentative D call: TRBD2 (6 bases). V was clipped by 7 bases and J by 9 bases, with 19 bases between them. The CDR3 contains 13 residues. Germline CDR1 and CDR2: SQVTM and ANQGSEA. Written as DNA, the CDR3 is TGCAGCGGTGAGGGGACCCCCGGGGGTGAGCAGTTCTTC. Protein: CSGEGTPGGEQFF.

This clone has just one count. V and J are TRBV11-2 and TRBJ2-7; tentative D call: TRBD2 (5 bases). V dropped 1 base and J dropped 2 bases, with 18 bases sitting between them. Germline V gene data show CDR1 as SGHAT and CDR2 as FQNNGV. The CDR3 has 17 residues. The CDR3 DNA reads TGTGCCAGCAGCTTAGTATTAGTGAGTGGGAGTCCCTACGAGCAGTACTTC. It translates to CASSLVLVSGSPYEQYF.

The gene calls are TRBV4-3 and TRBJ1-4; unclear D gene. This CDR3 has 13 residues. Germline assignment: CDR1 LGHNA and CDR2 YSLEER. Trimming cost V 0 bases and J 5 bases, with 4 bases left between them. CDR3 DNA: TGCGCCAGCAGCCAAGATTCAAATGAAAAACTGTTTTTT. Its translation: CASSQDSNEKLFF.

This chain joins TRBV5-4 and TRBJ1-2, with no clear D. The V gene lost 4 bases and the J gene lost 8 bases, with 15 bases spanning the gap. Germline V gene data show CDR1 as SGHNT and CDR2 as YYREEE (reference sequence). The CDR3 is 13 residues long. This CDR3 is CASSLDSNGGYTF. In DNA, the CDR3 is TGTGCCAGCAGCCTAGACTCAAATGGGGGCTACACCTTC.

The chain uses TRBV30 and TRBJ1-6; weak D call: TRBD1 (6 bases). Germline CDR1 is GTSNPN and CDR2 is SVGIG (reference sequence). The V and J ends lost 5 bases and 8 bases respectively, with 13 bases between them. This CDR3 is 13 amino acids long. The CDR3 DNA reads TGTGCCTGGGGTGGACAGCTGGATTCACCCCTCCACTTT. The encoded protein is CAWGGQLDSPLHF.